The present T cell receptor beta chain was sequenced within a study of T cell repertoires and HLA-DP antigens. The repertoire was sequenced with immunoSEQ multiplex PCR; TCRdb's copy has only in-frame clones and lacks some. This sample has about 73,000 clones; just under 80% occur once, and the top ten carry around 1.5%. This clone appeared once. What it binds is not known. This sample also contains other DNA sequences that code for the same CDR3. The germline CDR1 and CDR2 sequences are SGHTA and FQGNSA. This CDR3 has 12 residues. Trimming removed 3 bases from V and 0 bases from J, with 1 base in between.

The receptor comes from a man in his sixties in good health and CMV-seronegative. The chain uses TRBV7-2 and TRBJ2-3; D remains ambiguous. Sequenced material: CD4+ T cells from PBMCs. CDR3 region: CASSLSTDTQYF. In DNA form, the CDR3 reads TGTGCCAGCAGCTTGAGCACAGATACGCAGTATTTT.